This TCR beta chain is from a study of early T cells in non-severe SARS-CoV-2 infection. Study-wide background: Sequencing targeted bulk RNA from unsorted whole blood, leaving chains unpaired.

The germline V gene encodes CDR1 LNHDA and CDR2 SQIVND (reference sequence). Between the trimmed V and J ends, which lost 4 bases and 3 bases, there was a span of 22 bases. This CDR3 has 18 amino acids. The library protocol tagged individual cDNA molecules with unique molecular identifiers. TCRdb used MiXCR to reprocess the 5' RACE reads, holding one entry per CDR3 protein. This table has about 64,000 distinct CDR3 sequences, about 12% appearing once. The chain is built from TRBV19 and TRBJ2-1; D is perhaps TRBD2 (6 bases). The source material was whole blood, sampled at baseline. The source is an adult who was a healthcare worker with PCR-confirmed SARS-CoV-2 infection or an uninfected control (not recorded which). This chain's CDR3 is CASSTLNRDSPVYNEQFF. The CDR3 DNA reads TGTGCCAGTAGTACACTAAATCGGGACTCCCCTGTCTACAATGAGCAGTTCTTC. The variable domain in full, completed from reference TRBV19 and TRBJ2-1, reads DGGITQSPKYLFRKEGQNVTLSCEQNLNHDAMYWYRQDPGQGLRLIYYSQIVNDFQKGDIAEGYSVSREKKESFPLTVTSAQKNPTAFYLCASSTLNRDSPVYNEQFFGPGTRLTVL.